This T cell receptor beta chain derives from a study of type 1 regulatory T cells. Across the whole study: An in vitro protocol generated T-allo10, a Tr1-enriched, alloantigen-specific CD4 T cell product.

This clonotype was seen a single time. The antigen remains unidentified. The CDR3 totals 15 residues. The V end lost 2 bases, the J end lost 5 bases, and 13 bases lay between the germline ends. TCRdb independently ran MiXCR on the reads; one entry per CDR3 protein. The sample carries some 20,000 distinct CDR3 sequences, about half recorded once. The sample taken for sequencing was cultured T cells, either the whole culture or a sorted T cell fraction (not recorded which). The chain recombines TRBV12-3 or TRBV12-4 with TRBJ2-1; TRBD2 might be the D (6 bases). This TCR was recovered from a human donor in good health. The chain's CDR3 is CASSLREEVNNEQFF. DNA for the CDR3: TGTGCCAGCAGTTTAAGGGAGGAGGTGAACAATGAGCAGTTCTTC.